This TCR beta chain was profiled in a study of blood T cell repertoires in COVID-19. Overall study context: In each case, the material was cDNA or gDNA derived from T cells, B-cell-depleted T cells, or PBMCs.

This clone has at least ten counts. Membership in each cohort depended on participant-reported clinical history. Cohort 3 donors were reported recovered after two negative PCRs, clearance, or symptom resolution. How the authors handled the data: Counts of nucleated cells, estimated from reference gene primer amplification, were obtained. Data came from immunoSEQ multiplex PCR; TCRdb stores just in-frame clones and leaves some out. The V and J calls and the clone size are those of that table, but D and trimming were determined from the DNA. The table has about 310,000 clones, roughly 86% seen once. CDR1 and CDR2 from the germline V gene are SNHLY and FYNNEI. The CDR3 is 15 residues long. V was cut by 0 bases and J by 5 bases, with 12 bases left in between.

The chain employs TRBV2 and TRBJ2-3, with D uncertain. Specimen: PBMCs or T cells enriched from blood (not recorded which). The source is a woman aged 18 to 35 who had recovered from COVID-19. The chain's CDR3 is CASSEAIRLGDTQYF. In DNA, the CDR3 is TGTGCCAGCAGTGAAGCGATCAGGTTGGGAGATACGCAGTATTTT.